This TCR beta chain stems from a study of cytomegalovirus exposure and HLA in healthy donors. Findings of the study overall: Altogether, 150 to 200 TCR beta chains were recorded as cytomegalovirus-associated.

For this clone: Its antigen is still unknown.

Researchers ran the PCR with 60 Vbeta and 13 Jbeta primers. Produced via immunoSEQ multiplex PCR; TCRdb's table is partial and in-frame only. This sample carries under 200,000 clones, 80% to 90% of them seen once, and the ten largest clones take around 0.8%. The length of the CDR3 is 15 residues. V shed 7 bases and J shed 6 bases, with 19 bases lying between them. Germline V gene data show CDR1 as MDHEN and CDR2 as SYDVKM. The J gene is TRBJ1-5, the V gene TRBV28; TRBD1 is a possible D gene (5 bases). This sequence was found in a woman aged 18-29 years in good health and CMV-seronegative. The sequenced sample was PBMCs. DNA for the CDR3: TGTGCCAGCAACTCCCTGGGGGGGACCAGTCAGCCCCAGCATTTT. Its translation: CASNSLGGTSQPQHF.